This T cell receptor beta chain was captured by sequencing in a study of CD8+ T cells in alopecia areata. General observations from the study: Numerous clones, expanded in lesions, remained in scalp and blood during tofacitinib. Tissue-resident alphabeta T cells belonging to normal skin likewise get sequenced within scalp specimens. Compared with mice, patients displayed less clear TCR sharing, possibly for HLA-related reasons.

There are 16 residues in the CDR3. V lost 0 bases and J lost 0, with 11 bases in between. Germline CDR1 reads MGHRA; CDR2 reads YSYEKL. Sequencing relied on a cDNA template that was reverse transcribed from extracted RNA. TCRdb keeps only in-frame clones here, not all; method: immunoSEQ multiplex PCR. The top ten clones hold about 1.8% of a sample with under 350,000 clones, 58% of them seen once. Documented treatment: oral pan-JAK inhibitor, 5-10 mg twice daily. This clone was counted only a few times. Its specificity is unknown. The rearrangement joins TRBV4-1 to TRBJ1-1, with D perhaps matching TRBD1 (5 bases). Sequencing used CD4+ T cells sorted from blood, obtained at week 24, from a patient treated with tofacitinib. This TCR was recovered from a human donor with alopecia areata. This CDR3 reads CASSQEGLTVNTEAFF. CDR3 sequence (DNA): TGCGCCAGCAGCCAAGAGGGGCTCACAGTGAACACTGAAGCTTTCTTT.